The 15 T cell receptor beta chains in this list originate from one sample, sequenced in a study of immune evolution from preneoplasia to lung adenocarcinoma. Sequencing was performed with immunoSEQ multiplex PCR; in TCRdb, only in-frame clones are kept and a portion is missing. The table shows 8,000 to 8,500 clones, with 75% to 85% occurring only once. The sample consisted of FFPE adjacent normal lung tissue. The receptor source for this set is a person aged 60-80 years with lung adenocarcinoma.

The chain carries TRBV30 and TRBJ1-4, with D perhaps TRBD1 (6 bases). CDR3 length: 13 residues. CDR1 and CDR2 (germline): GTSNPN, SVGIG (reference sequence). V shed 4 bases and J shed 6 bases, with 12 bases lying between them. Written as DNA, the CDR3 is TGTGCCTGGACCCGACAGGATTATGAAAAACTGTTTTTT. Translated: CAWTRQDYEKLFF.

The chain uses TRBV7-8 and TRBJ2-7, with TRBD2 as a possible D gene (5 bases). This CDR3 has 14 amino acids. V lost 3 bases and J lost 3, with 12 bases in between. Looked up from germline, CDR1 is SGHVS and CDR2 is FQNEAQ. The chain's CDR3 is CASSLARTHYEQYF. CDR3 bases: TGTGCCAGCAGCTTGGCTCGGACTCACTACGAGCAGTACTTC.

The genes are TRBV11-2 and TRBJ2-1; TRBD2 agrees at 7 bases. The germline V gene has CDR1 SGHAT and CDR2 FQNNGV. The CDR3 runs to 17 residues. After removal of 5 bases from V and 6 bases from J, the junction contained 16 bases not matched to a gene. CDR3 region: CASSPRPGGEVGNEQFF. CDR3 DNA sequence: TGTGCCAGCAGCCCGAGGCCGGGGGGAGAGGTTGGCAATGAGCAGTTCTTC.

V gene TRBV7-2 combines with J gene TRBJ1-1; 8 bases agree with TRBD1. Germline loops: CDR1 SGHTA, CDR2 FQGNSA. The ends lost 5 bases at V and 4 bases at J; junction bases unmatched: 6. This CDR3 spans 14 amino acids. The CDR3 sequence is CASSPRTGGTEAFF. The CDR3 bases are TGTGCCAGCAGCCCCAGAACAGGGGGCACTGAAGCTTTCTTT. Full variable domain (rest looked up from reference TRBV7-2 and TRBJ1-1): GAGVSQSPSNKVTEKGKDVELRCDPISGHTALYWYRQSLGQGLEFLIYFQGNSAPDKSGLPSDRFSAERTGGSVSTLTIQRTQQEDSAVYLCASSPRTGGTEAFFGQGTRLTVV.

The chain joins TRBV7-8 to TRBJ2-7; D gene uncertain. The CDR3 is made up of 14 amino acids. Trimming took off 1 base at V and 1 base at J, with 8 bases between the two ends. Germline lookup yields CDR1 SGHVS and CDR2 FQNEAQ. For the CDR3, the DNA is TGTGCCAGCAGCTTAGATCGGCAGTCCTACGAGCAGTACTTC. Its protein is CASSLDRQSYEQYF. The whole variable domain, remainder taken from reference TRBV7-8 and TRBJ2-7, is GAGVSQSPRYKVAKRGQDVALRCDPISGHVSLFWYQQALGQGPEFLTYFQNEAQLDKSGLPSDRFFAERPEGSVSTLKIQRTQQEDSAVYLCASSLDRQSYEQYFGPGTRLTVT.

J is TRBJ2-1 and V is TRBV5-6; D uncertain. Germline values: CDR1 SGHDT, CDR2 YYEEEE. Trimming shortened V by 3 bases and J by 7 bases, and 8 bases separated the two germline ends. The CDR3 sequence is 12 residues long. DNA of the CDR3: TGTGCCAGCAGCTCCTACAGTAATGAGCAGTTCTTC. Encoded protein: CASSSYSNEQFF.

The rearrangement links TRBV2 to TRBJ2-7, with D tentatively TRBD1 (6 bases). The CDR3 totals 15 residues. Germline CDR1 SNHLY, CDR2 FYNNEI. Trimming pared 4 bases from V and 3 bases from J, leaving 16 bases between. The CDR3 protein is CASSVRRHRDYEQYF. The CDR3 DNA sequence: TGTGCCAGCAGTGTCCGGAGGCACAGGGACTACGAGCAGTACTTC.

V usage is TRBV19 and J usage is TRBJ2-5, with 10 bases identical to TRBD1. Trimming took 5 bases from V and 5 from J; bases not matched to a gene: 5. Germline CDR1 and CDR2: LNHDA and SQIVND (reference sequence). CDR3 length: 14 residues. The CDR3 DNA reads TGTGCCAGTAGTCGACAGGGGGCTTCCGAGACCCAGTACTTC. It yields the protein CASSRQGASETQYF.

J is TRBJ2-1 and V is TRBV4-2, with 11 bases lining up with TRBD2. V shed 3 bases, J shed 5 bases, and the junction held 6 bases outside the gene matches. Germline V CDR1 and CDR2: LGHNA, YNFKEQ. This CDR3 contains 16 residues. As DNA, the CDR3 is TGTGCCAGCAGCCAGGTTAGCGGGGGGGCAGACAATGAGCAGTTCTTC. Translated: CASSQVSGGADNEQFF.

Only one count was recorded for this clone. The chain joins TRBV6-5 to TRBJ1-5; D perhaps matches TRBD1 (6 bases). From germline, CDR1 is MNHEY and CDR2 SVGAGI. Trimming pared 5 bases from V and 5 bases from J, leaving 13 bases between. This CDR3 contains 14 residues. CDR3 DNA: TGTGCCAGCAGTACCGGACAGTTTTATCAGCCCCAGCATTTT. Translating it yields CASSTGQFYQPQHF.

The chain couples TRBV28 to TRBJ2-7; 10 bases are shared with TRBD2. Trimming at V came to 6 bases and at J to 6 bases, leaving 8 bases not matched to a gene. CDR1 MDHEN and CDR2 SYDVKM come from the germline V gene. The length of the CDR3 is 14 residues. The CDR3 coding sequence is TGTGCCAGCAGAGGTCTAGCGGGAGTCTCCGAGCAGTACTTC. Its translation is CASRGLAGVSEQYF. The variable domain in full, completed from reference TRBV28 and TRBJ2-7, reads DVKVTQSSRYLVKRTGEKVFLECVQDMDHENMFWYRQDPGLGLRLIYFSYDVKMKEKGDIPEGYSVSREKKERFSLILESASTNQTSMYLCASRGLAGVSEQYFGPGTRLTVT.

CDR3 in DNA: TGTGCCAGCAGTAAGGAGACTAGTCCGTACGAGCAGTACTTC. It yields the protein CASSKETSPYEQYF. The V call is TRBV2, the J call TRBJ2-7; D possibly corresponds to TRBD2 (6 bases). This CDR3 is built from 14 residues. V gave up 5 bases and J gave up 4 bases, with 15 bases separating them. The germline gives CDR1 SNHLY, CDR2 FYNNEI.

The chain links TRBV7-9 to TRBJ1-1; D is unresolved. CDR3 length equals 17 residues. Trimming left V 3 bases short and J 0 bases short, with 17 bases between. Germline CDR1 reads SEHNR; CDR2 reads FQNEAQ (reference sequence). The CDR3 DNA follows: TGTGCCAGCAGCTTCTCAAGGCCTGGCGGCATGAACACTGAAGCTTTCTTT. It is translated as CASSFSRPGGMNTEAFF.

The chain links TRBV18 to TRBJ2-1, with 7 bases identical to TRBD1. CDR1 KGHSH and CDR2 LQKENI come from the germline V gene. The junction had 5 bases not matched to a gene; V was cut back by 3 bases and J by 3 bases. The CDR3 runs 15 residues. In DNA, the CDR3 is TGTGCCAGCTCACCCTCAGGGGGATTCTACAATGAGCAGTTCTTC. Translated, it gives CASSPSGGFYNEQFF.

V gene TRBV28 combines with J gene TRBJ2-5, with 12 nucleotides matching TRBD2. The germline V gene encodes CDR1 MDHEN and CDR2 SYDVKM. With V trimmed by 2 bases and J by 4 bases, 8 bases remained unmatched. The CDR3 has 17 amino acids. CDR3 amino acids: CASSLASSGRARETQYF. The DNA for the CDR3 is TGTGCCAGCAGTTTAGCGTCTAGCGGGAGGGCAAGAGAGACCCAGTACTTC.